This entry lists 27 T cell receptor beta chains sequenced from one sample in a study of chemoradiotherapy in HPV16-positive cancers. The assay was immunoSEQ multiplex PCR, and TCRdb's table has in-frame clones only and misses some. This sample has 950 to 1,000 clones, with approximately 94% found just once. The material sequenced was tumor tissue, taken from a patient who underwent chemoradiotherapy. Receptors were obtained from a human donor with HPV-associated anogenital cancer.

This rearrangement joins TRBV29-1 to TRBJ2-7, with a weak D call TRBD2 (5 bases). Trimming cost V 6 bases and J 0 bases, with 9 bases left between them. The CDR3 covers 12 residues. Per germline, CDR1 SQVTM and CDR2 ANQGSEA. The CDR3 region has the DNA TGCAGCGTCGCCGGGATCTCCTACGAGCAGTACTTC. Amino acids: CSVAGISYEQYF.

The rearrangement joins TRBV6-1 to TRBJ1-2, with 10 nucleotides matching TRBD1. Germline trimming cut 6 bases from V and 11 bases from J; bases unmatched to any gene: 12. The germline V gene has CDR1 MNHNS and CDR2 SASEGT. The CDR3 runs 14 residues. The DNA of the CDR3 is TGTGCCAGCAGGCTGTTAAACGACAGGGGGCGTTACACCTTC. It yields the protein CASRLLNDRGRYTF.

V gene TRBV20-1 combines with J gene TRBJ2-3; no clear D. The CDR3 is 11 amino acids. With 0 bases removed from V and 6 bases from J, the gap between germline ends came to 4 bases. CDR1 DFQATT and CDR2 SNEGSKA come from the germline V gene (reference sequence). In nucleotides, the CDR3 is TGCAGTGCTAGAGATCGGGATACGCAGTATTTT. Translation: CSARDRDTQYF.

The genes are TRBV7-3 and TRBJ2-5; D ambiguous. The CDR3 is 13 residues long. Trimming removed 1 base from V and 4 bases from J, with 7 bases in between. Per the germline V gene, CDR1 is SGHTA and CDR2 is FQGTGA. CDR3 DNA: TGTGCCAGCAGCTTAATCGGTACAGAGACCCAGTACTTC. This gives the protein CASSLIGTETQYF. Filled out from reference TRBV7-3 and TRBJ2-5, the complete variable domain reads GAGVSQTPSNKVTEKGKYVELRCDPISGHTALYWYRQSLGQGPEFLIYFQGTGAADDSGLPNDRFFAVRPEGSVSTLKIQRTERGDSAVYLCASSLIGTETQYFGPGTRLLVL.

The CDR3 spells CASSLGGDEQFF. DNA for the CDR3: TGCGCCAGCAGCTTGGGTGGGGATGAGCAGTTCTTC. The rearrangement joins TRBV5-1 to TRBJ2-1; D remains ambiguous. This CDR3 spans 12 amino acids. With 0 bases removed from V and 8 bases from J, the gap between germline ends came to 6 bases. Germline CDR1 is SGHRS and CDR2 is YFSETQ.

The chain combines TRBV28 with TRBJ1-5; D is uncertain. The ends were cut back, 7 bases at V and 6 bases at J, with 10 bases in the middle. Germline values: CDR1 MDHEN, CDR2 SYDVKM. The CDR3 totals 12 residues. The CDR3 sequence is CASTDLSQPQHF. For the CDR3, the DNA is TGTGCCAGCACCGACCTAAGTCAGCCCCAGCATTTT.

The genes are TRBV30 and TRBJ1-1; D possibly corresponds to TRBD1 (5 bases). There are 14 residues in the CDR3. In germline, CDR1 is GTSNPN, CDR2 SVGIG (reference sequence). The germline V and J ends were trimmed by 0 bases and 2 bases, with 10 bases remaining between them. The chain's CDR3 is CAWSVRQRNTEAFF. CDR3 sequence (DNA): TGTGCCTGGAGTGTCAGACAGAGAAACACTGAAGCTTTCTTT.

This chain links TRBV6-1 with TRBJ2-5; TRBD2 matches at 14 bases. Germline assignment: CDR1 MNHNS and CDR2 SASEGT. V shed 6 bases and J 5 bases; nucleotides not matched to a gene: 5. CDR3 length: 15 amino acids. CDR3 coding DNA: TGTGCCAGCAGCCGACTAGCGGGGGGGTCGGAGACCCAGTACTTC. The encoded protein is CASSRLAGGSETQYF.

The chain has TRBV5-6 and TRBJ1-6; D may be TRBD1 (5 bases). Germline CDR1 reads SGHDT; CDR2 reads YYEEEE. V gave up 4 bases and J gave up 7 bases, with 12 bases separating them. The CDR3 is 14 residues long. The CDR3 bases are TGTGCCAGCAGCATGGGACCGCTCAATTCACCCCTCCACTTT. It codes for CASSMGPLNSPLHF.

CDR3 nucleotide sequence: TGCGCCAGCAGCTTGGACCAGTCCTACAATGAGCAGTTCTTC. Translation gives CASSLDQSYNEQFF. The rearrangement links TRBV5-1 to TRBJ2-1, with unresolved D. The CDR3 length is 14 residues. V was cut by 0 bases and J by 1 base, with 5 bases left in between. CDR1 and CDR2 (germline): SGHRS, YFSETQ.

The chain joins TRBV2 to TRBJ1-5; possible D gene TRBD1, 6 bases. The CDR3 is made up of 16 amino acids. Looked up from germline, CDR1 is SNHLY and CDR2 is FYNNEI. V shed 6 bases and J shed 0 bases, with 15 bases lying between them. The CDR3 sequence: CASRTNRASSNQPQHF. The DNA of the CDR3 is TGTGCCAGCAGGACGAACAGGGCTTCTAGCAATCAGCCCCAGCATTTT.

The chain employs TRBV27 and TRBJ1-6, with 10 bases aligning to TRBD1. The CDR3 has 15 residues. Looked up from germline, CDR1 is MNHEY and CDR2 is SMNVEV (reference sequence). Unmatched junction bases numbered 7, after V lost 6 bases and J lost 8 bases. CDR3 sequence (DNA): TGTGCCAGCAGCCGCACCGGGACAGGGGATTCACCCCTCCACTTT. This gives the protein CASSRTGTGDSPLHF.

The rearrangement uses TRBV19 and TRBJ2-5; possible D gene TRBD2, 5 bases. The CDR3 extends over 12 amino acids. V was trimmed by 6 bases and J by 4 bases, leaving 9 bases between them. CDR1 is LNHDA and CDR2 is SQIVND in the germline V gene (reference sequence). The CDR3 sequence is CASRLAGETQYF. In DNA, the CDR3 is TGTGCCAGTAGATTGGCGGGAGAGACCCAGTACTTC. The full variable domain, completed using reference TRBV19 and TRBJ2-5, is DGGITQSPKYLFRKEGQNVTLSCEQNLNHDAMYWYRQDPGQGLRLIYYSQIVNDFQKGDIAEGYSVSREKKESFPLTVTSAQKNPTAFYLCASRLAGETQYFGPGTRLLVL.

This clone turned up a few times. V and J are TRBV9 and TRBJ2-5; 8 bases match TRBD2. This CDR3 spans 16 amino acids. CDR1 SGDLS and CDR2 YYNGEE come from the germline V gene. After removal of 3 bases from V and 5 bases from J, the junction contained 12 bases not matched to a gene. CDR3 coding DNA: TGTGCCAGCAGCGGGGCAGTAGCGGGGATCGGGGAGACCCAGTACTTC. Protein: CASSGAVAGIGETQYF. Supplemented by reference TRBV9 and TRBJ2-5, the full variable domain reads DSGVTQTPKHLITATGQRVTLRCSPRSGDLSVYWYQQSLDQGLQFLIQYYNGEERAKGNILERFSAQQFPDLHSELNLSSLELGDSALYFCASSGAVAGIGETQYFGPGTRLLVL.

The chain links TRBV2 to TRBJ2-7, with 10 nucleotides matching TRBD1. Trimming cost V 6 bases and J 3 bases; bases outside gene matches: 2. CDR3 length: 13 residues. From germline, CDR1 is SNHLY and CDR2 FYNNEI. The CDR3 here is CASSRDRGYEQYF. CDR3 sequence (DNA): TGTGCCAGCAGCCGGGACAGGGGCTACGAGCAGTACTTC.

This rearrangement joins TRBV14 to TRBJ1-4; D gene unclear. The CDR3 covers 16 residues. Trimming pared 4 bases from V and 0 bases from J, leaving 12 bases between. CDR1 and CDR2 (germline): SGHDN, FVKESK. CDR3 sequence: CASSPLSSATNEKLFF. In DNA, the CDR3 is TGTGCCAGCAGCCCCCTATCTTCCGCAACTAATGAAAAACTGTTTTTT.

The chain carries TRBV14 and TRBJ2-7; 10 bases are a match to TRBD2. This CDR3 is built from 15 residues. CDR1 and CDR2 (germline): SGHDN, FVKESK. V was pared by 4 bases and J by 2 bases, with 5 bases of the junction left unmatched. The CDR3 reads CASSRQSGGAYEQYF. CDR3 sequence (DNA): TGTGCCAGCAGCCGACAGAGCGGGGGGGCCTACGAGCAGTACTTC.

This clone was observed a few times. The V call is TRBV6-5, the J call TRBJ2-7, with TRBD1 matching over 7 bases. J lost 5 bases, V lost 2 bases, and 9 bases had no gene match. The V gene's germline CDR1 is MNHEY and CDR2 SVGAGI. The CDR3 spans 15 residues. The CDR3 DNA reads as TGTGCCAGCAGTTACAGGCCCAGGGGGTTCCACGAGCAGTACTTC. Its protein is CASSYRPRGFHEQYF.

This chain uses TRBV18 with TRBJ2-5; 10 bases are shared with TRBD2. The J segment lost 6 bases and the V segment lost 0 bases, leaving 7 bases of the junction unmatched. CDR3 length: 16 residues. Looked up from germline, CDR1 is KGHSH and CDR2 is LQKENI. For the CDR3, the DNA is TGTGCCAGCTCACCACCGGAGCGGGGGGGCAAGAAGACCCAGTACTTC. Protein: CASSPPERGGKKTQYF. The full variable domain, in which reference TRBV18 and TRBJ2-5 provide the parts outside the CDR3, is NAGVMQNPRHLVRRRGQEARLRCSPMKGHSHVYWYRQLPEEGLKFMVYLQKENIIDESGMPKERFSAEFPKEGPSILRIQQVVRGDSAAYFCASSPPERGGKKTQYFGPGTRLLVL.

The V and J genes are TRBV18 and TRBJ1-1; D is ambiguous. CDR3 length equals 14 residues. V was pared by 7 bases and J by 5 bases, with 17 bases between. The V gene's germline CDR1 is KGHSH and CDR2 LQKENI. CDR3 loop: CASFRQAAGTEAFF. The CDR3, as DNA: TGTGCCAGCTTTCGTCAGGCCGCGGGTACTGAAGCTTTCTTT.

The chain joins TRBV7-2 to TRBJ2-5; the D is unclear. CDR1 and CDR2 (germline): SGHTA, FQGNSA. The CDR3 loop spans 15 amino acids. V lost 0 bases and J 1 base, leaving 9 bases between the germline ends. CDR3 sequence: CASSLALHLQETQYF. In DNA, the CDR3 is TGTGCCAGCAGCTTAGCGCTTCACCTCCAAGAGACCCAGTACTTC.

The rearrangement links TRBV19 to TRBJ1-6, with D tentatively TRBD1 (5 bases). This CDR3 contains 14 residues. The germline CDR1 and CDR2 sequences are LNHDA and SQIVND (reference sequence). Trimming pared 9 bases from V and 4 bases from J, leaving 13 bases between. CDR3 region: CASLDGQYNSPLHF. CDR3 bases: TGTGCCAGCCTCGACGGACAATATAATTCACCCCTCCACTTT. Full variable domain (rest looked up from reference TRBV19 and TRBJ1-6): DGGITQSPKYLFRKEGQNVTLSCEQNLNHDAMYWYRQDPGQGLRLIYYSQIVNDFQKGDIAEGYSVSREKKESFPLTVTSAQKNPTAFYLCASLDGQYNSPLHFGNGTRLTVT.

The rearrangement uses TRBV4-1 and TRBJ2-1, with D maybe TRBD1 (7 bases). The CDR3 is made up of 14 amino acids. CDR1 and CDR2 (germline): MGHRA, YSYEKL. Between the trimmed V and J ends, which lost 3 bases and 8 bases, there was a span of 14 bases. The CDR3 region is CASSQIRGVYEQFF. CDR3 DNA: TGCGCCAGCAGCCAGATCAGGGGGGTTTATGAGCAGTTCTTC.

The rearrangement joins TRBV5-5 to TRBJ1-5; D perhaps matches TRBD1 (6 bases). Germline-derived CDR1 and CDR2 are SGHKS and YYEKEE (reference sequence). The CDR3 runs 16 residues. Trimming removed 4 bases from V and 0 bases from J, with 14 bases in between. In DNA form, the CDR3 reads TGTGCCAGCAGCCCACAGGGTCCTAATAGCAATCAGCCCCAGCATTTT. It translates to CASSPQGPNSNQPQHF.

This chain joins TRBV7-6 and TRBJ1-4, with D maybe TRBD1 (5 bases). In germline, CDR1 is SGHVS, CDR2 FNYEAQ. V was shortened by 5 bases and J by 7 bases, with 17 bases between the two germline ends. The CDR3 is 15 residues long. Here the CDR3 DNA reads TGTGCCAGCAGCCAGCGTACGGGGGGGGGTGAAAAACTGTTTTTT. Its protein product is CASSQRTGGGEKLFF.

V and J are TRBV10-1 and TRBJ1-5, with 7 bases matching TRBD1. The CDR3 has 15 amino acids. CDR1 and CDR2 from the germline V gene are WNHNN and SYGVQD (reference sequence). V gave up 8 bases and J gave up 0 bases; unmatched junction bases: 7. CDR3 in amino acids: CASALTGSSNQPQHF. CDR3 sequence (DNA): TGCGCCAGCGCATTGACAGGGTCTAGCAATCAGCCCCAGCATTTT.

This clone appeared a few times. The V gene is TRBV4-1, the J gene TRBJ2-7, with 7 nucleotides matching TRBD1. The V and J ends lost 4 bases and 3 bases, in that order; junction bases with no gene match: 9. Germline V gene data show CDR1 as MGHRA and CDR2 as YSYEKL. CDR3 length: 15 residues. DNA of the CDR3: TGCGCCAGCAGCCGGGACAGCCTAAATAGCTACGAGCAGTACTTC. This gives the protein CASSRDSLNSYEQYF.